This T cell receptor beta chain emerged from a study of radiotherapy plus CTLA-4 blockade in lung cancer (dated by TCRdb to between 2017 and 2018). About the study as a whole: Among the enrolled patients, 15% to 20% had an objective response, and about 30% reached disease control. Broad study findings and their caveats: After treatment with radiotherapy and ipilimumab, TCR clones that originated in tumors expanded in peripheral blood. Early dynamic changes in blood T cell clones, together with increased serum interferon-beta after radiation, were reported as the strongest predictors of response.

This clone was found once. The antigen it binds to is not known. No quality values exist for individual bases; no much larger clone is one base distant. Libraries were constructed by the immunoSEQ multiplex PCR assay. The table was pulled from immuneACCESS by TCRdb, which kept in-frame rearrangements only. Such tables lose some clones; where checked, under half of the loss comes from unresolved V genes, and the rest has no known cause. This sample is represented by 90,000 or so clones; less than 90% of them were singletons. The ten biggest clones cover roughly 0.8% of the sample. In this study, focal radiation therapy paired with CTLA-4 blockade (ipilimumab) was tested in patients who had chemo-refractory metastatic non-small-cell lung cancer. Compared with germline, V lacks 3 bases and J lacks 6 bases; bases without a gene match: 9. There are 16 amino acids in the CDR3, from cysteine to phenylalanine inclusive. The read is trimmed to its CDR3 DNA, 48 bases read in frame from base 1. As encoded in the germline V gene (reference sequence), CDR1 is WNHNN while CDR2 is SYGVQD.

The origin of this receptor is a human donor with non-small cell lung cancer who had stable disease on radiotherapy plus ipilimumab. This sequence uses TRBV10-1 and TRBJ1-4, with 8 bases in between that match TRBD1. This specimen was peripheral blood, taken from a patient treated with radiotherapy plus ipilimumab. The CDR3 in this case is CASSERPGQADEKLFF. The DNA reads TGCGCCAGCAGTGAAAGACCGGGACAGGCGGATGAAAAACTGTTTTTT.